These T cell receptor beta chains were read from a single sample in a study of shared clonotypes between healthy human individuals. This table comes from immunoSEQ multiplex PCR, and its TCRdb copy is limited to in-frame clones, with some not included. Among some 2,000,000 clones listed, just under 95% were seen once. Sequenced material: naive CD8+ T cells sorted from blood. These receptors were taken from a man aged 18 to 29 in good health. The CDR3 runs from the conserved cysteine through the conserved F or W. Each record gives: J gene, V gene, D gene, clone size, CDR3 DNA, CDR3 protein. D genes are given only for firm matches. Not all rows give a size; the values are once, few, many and, for expanded clones, a class.

J gene: TRBJ2-7
V gene: TRBV11-2
D gene: NA
clone size: NA
CDR3 DNA: TGTGCCAGCAGCTTTCTGCAAGGGCAGTACTTC
CDR3 protein: CASSFLQGQYF

J gene: TRBJ2-2
V gene: TRBV6-6
D gene: TRBD2
clone size: NA
CDR3 DNA: TGTGCCAGCATGTCGGGGGGGAACACCGGGGAGCTGTTTTTT
CDR3 protein: CASMSGGNTGELFF

J gene: TRBJ2-5
V gene: TRBV6-1
D gene: TRBD2
clone size: NA
CDR3 DNA: TGTGCCAGCAGTGAAGCCGGACTAGCGGACCAAGAGACCCAGTACTTC
CDR3 protein: CASSEAGLADQETQYF

J gene: TRBJ2-7
V gene: TRBV2
D gene: NA
clone size: NA
CDR3 DNA: TGTGCCAGCAGTGAAGTCCGGGGAGTTATCAACGAGCAGTACTTC
CDR3 protein: CASSEVRGVINEQYF

J gene: TRBJ2-2
V gene: TRBV27
D gene: NA
clone size: NA
CDR3 DNA: TGTGCCAGCAGTTTCTTAGGGAGCACCGGGGAGCTGTTTTTT
CDR3 protein: CASSFLGSTGELFF

J gene: TRBJ1-1
V gene: TRBV27
D gene: TRBD1
clone size: NA
CDR3 DNA: TGTGCCAGCAGCTTACAGGGGATGAACACTGAAGCTTTCTTT
CDR3 protein: CASSLQGMNTEAFF

J gene: TRBJ2-1
V gene: TRBV5-1
D gene: NA
clone size: NA
CDR3 DNA: TGCGCCAGCAGCTTGTCCAGGGGATGGGATGAGCAGTTCTTC
CDR3 protein: CASSLSRGWDEQFF

J gene: TRBJ1-5
V gene: TRBV6-5
D gene: TRBD1
clone size: NA
CDR3 DNA: TGTGCCAGCGCTACGGGGACAGACAATCAGCCCCAGCATTTT
CDR3 protein: CASATGTDNQPQHF

J gene: TRBJ1-1
V gene: TRBV28
D gene: NA
clone size: NA
CDR3 DNA: TGTGCCAGCAGACCGAGTCTCGACACTGAAGCTTTCTTT
CDR3 protein: CASRPSLDTEAFF

J gene: TRBJ2-1
V gene: TRBV7-9
D gene: NA
clone size: NA
CDR3 DNA: TGTGCCAGCAGCTTAGGCCCTCGTGGTGAGCAGTTCTTC
CDR3 protein: CASSLGPRGEQFF

J gene: TRBJ2-1
V gene: TRBV10-1
D gene: TRBD2
clone size: NA
CDR3 DNA: TGCGCCAGCAGTCGAACTAGCGGACCCTACAATGAGCAGTTCTTC
CDR3 protein: CASSRTSGPYNEQFF

J gene: TRBJ1-5
V gene: TRBV6-1
D gene: NA
clone size: NA
CDR3 DNA: TGTGCCAGCTGGGGCCGATGGGACCAGCCCCAGCATTTT
CDR3 protein: CASWGRWDQPQHF

J gene: TRBJ2-2
V gene: TRBV29-1
D gene: NA
clone size: NA
CDR3 DNA: TGCAGCGTATCGGGGCTGCCCGGGGAGCTGTTTTTT
CDR3 protein: CSVSGLPGELFF

J gene: TRBJ2-7
V gene: TRBV2
D gene: TRBD2
clone size: NA
CDR3 DNA: TGTGCCAGCAGCGATGACTCCGGGACTAGTAGCGACGAGCAGTACTTC
CDR3 protein: CASSDDSGTSSDEQYF

J gene: TRBJ2-7
V gene: TRBV27
D gene: TRBD1
clone size: NA
CDR3 DNA: TGTGCCAGCAGTTTCAGGGGGCTCACCTACGAGCAGTACTTC
CDR3 protein: CASSFRGLTYEQYF

J gene: TRBJ1-6
V gene: TRBV7-2
D gene: NA
clone size: NA
CDR3 DNA: TGTGCCAGCAGCTTATACGACGGACCAACTTATAATTCACCCCTCCACTTT
CDR3 protein: CASSLYDGPTYNSPLHF

J gene: TRBJ2-2
V gene: TRBV28
D gene: NA
clone size: NA
CDR3 DNA: TGTGCCACCCAGGGGCAGGGGGGCGCCACCGGGGAGCTGTTTTTT
CDR3 protein: CATQGQGGATGELFF

J gene: TRBJ1-2
V gene: TRBV7-9
D gene: TRBD1
clone size: NA
CDR3 DNA: TGTGCCAGCAGCTTAGAGGGGGCTGATGGCTACACCTTC
CDR3 protein: CASSLEGADGYTF

J gene: TRBJ2-7
V gene: TRBV27
D gene: TRBD1
clone size: NA
CDR3 DNA: TGTGCCAGCAGTTTAAGGACAGGGTACGAGCAGTACTTC
CDR3 protein: CASSLRTGYEQYF

J gene: TRBJ2-2
V gene: TRBV6-5
D gene: NA
clone size: NA
CDR3 DNA: TGTGCCAGCAGTTACGGGCCTGGGCCCGGGGAGCTGTTTTTT
CDR3 protein: CASSYGPGPGELFF

J gene: TRBJ1-1
V gene: TRBV29-1
D gene: NA
clone size: NA
CDR3 DNA: TGCAGCGTGGGGACGGACCAAGCTTTCTTT
CDR3 protein: CSVGTDQAFF

J gene: TRBJ2-3
V gene: TRBV9
D gene: TRBD1
clone size: NA
CDR3 DNA: TGTGCCAGCAGCGTAGCTCGGACAGGGTCAGTCACAGATACGCAGTATTTT
CDR3 protein: CASSVARTGSVTDTQYF

J gene: TRBJ2-2
V gene: TRBV7-8
D gene: TRBD1
clone size: NA
CDR3 DNA: TGTGCCAGCAGCCCTGGACAGGGAGGAACCGGGGAGCTGTTTTTT
CDR3 protein: CASSPGQGGTGELFF

J gene: TRBJ2-1
V gene: TRBV13
D gene: TRBD2
clone size: NA
CDR3 DNA: TGTGCCAGCAGGGGCGGGAGTTCCTACAATGAGCAGTTCTTC
CDR3 protein: CASRGGSSYNEQFF

J gene: TRBJ2-7
V gene: TRBV7-9
D gene: NA
clone size: once
CDR3 DNA: TGTGCCAGCAGCTTCGAGGAAGGGTACGAGCAGTACTTC
CDR3 protein: CASSFEEGYEQYF

J gene: TRBJ2-1
V gene: TRBV7-2
D gene: NA
clone size: NA
CDR3 DNA: TGTGCCAGCAGCTTATCCGATGAGCAGTTCTTC
CDR3 protein: CASSLSDEQFF

J gene: TRBJ1-4
V gene: TRBV28
D gene: NA
clone size: NA
CDR3 DNA: TGTGCCAGCAGTTTAGGAGACTCTCTGGGGGAAAAACTGTTTTTT
CDR3 protein: CASSLGDSLGEKLFF

J gene: TRBJ1-1
V gene: TRBV9
D gene: NA
clone size: NA
CDR3 DNA: TGTGCCAGCAGCGCCTCTTCCCCCACTGAAGCTTTCTTT
CDR3 protein: CASSASSPTEAFF

J gene: TRBJ1-1
V gene: TRBV5-8
D gene: TRBD1
clone size: NA
CDR3 DNA: TGTGCCAGCAGCTTGGGGGGAAGACAGGGTTGGACTGAAGCTTTCTTT
CDR3 protein: CASSLGGRQGWTEAFF

J gene: TRBJ2-5
V gene: TRBV14
D gene: TRBD2
clone size: NA
CDR3 DNA: TGTGCCAGCAGCCAAGGGGAGACTAGCGATTACCAAGAGACCCAGTACTTC
CDR3 protein: CASSQGETSDYQETQYF

J gene: TRBJ2-7
V gene: TRBV13
D gene: TRBD2
clone size: once
CDR3 DNA: TGTGCCAGCAGACCATATATTAGCGGGCGCTCCTACGAGCAGTACTTC
CDR3 protein: CASRPYISGRSYEQYF

J gene: TRBJ1-1
V gene: TRBV9
D gene: NA
clone size: NA
CDR3 DNA: TGTGCCAGCAGCGCAACGCCAGGGTTGAACACTGAAGCTTTCTTT
CDR3 protein: CASSATPGLNTEAFF

J gene: TRBJ2-7
V gene: TRBV7-5
D gene: NA
clone size: NA
CDR3 DNA: TGTGCCACCGCAACAGGGGACAGCTACGAGCAGTACTTC
CDR3 protein: CATATGDSYEQYF

J gene: TRBJ1-5
V gene: TRBV6-6
D gene: NA
clone size: NA
CDR3 DNA: TGTGCCAGCAGTTATGGGTCCGACTTAAACTATCAGCCCCAGCATTTT
CDR3 protein: CASSYGSDLNYQPQHF

J gene: TRBJ1-1
V gene: TRBV6-1
D gene: NA
clone size: NA
CDR3 DNA: TGTGCCAGCAGTCCCCTTAGAGGCCCGAACACTGAAGCTTTCTTT
CDR3 protein: CASSPLRGPNTEAFF

J gene: TRBJ2-1
V gene: TRBV5-1
D gene: TRBD1
clone size: NA
CDR3 DNA: TGCGCCAGCAGCTTGGAGGGGACAGCCTACAATGAGCAGTTCTTC
CDR3 protein: CASSLEGTAYNEQFF

J gene: TRBJ2-5
V gene: TRBV13
D gene: NA
clone size: once
CDR3 DNA: TGTGCCAGCAGCTTCTCCGGGTCCCTACCGGAGACCCAGTACTTC
CDR3 protein: CASSFSGSLPETQYF

J gene: TRBJ2-7
V gene: TRBV19
D gene: NA
clone size: once
CDR3 DNA: TGTGCCAGTAGTATTGACCCGGGACTGAACCTAGGCGAGCAGTACTTC
CDR3 protein: CASSIDPGLNLGEQYF

J gene: TRBJ2-1
V gene: TRBV4-3
D gene: TRBD2
clone size: NA
CDR3 DNA: TGCGCCAGCAGCCAATCATCGACTAGCGGGAGCCTTGACAATGAGCAGTTCTTC
CDR3 protein: CASSQSSTSGSLDNEQFF

J gene: TRBJ1-4
V gene: TRBV6-6
D gene: NA
clone size: NA
CDR3 DNA: TGTGCCAGCTGCGCGGGGGATCAGGAAAAACTGTTTTTT
CDR3 protein: CASCAGDQEKLFF

J gene: TRBJ1-2
V gene: TRBV6-5
D gene: NA
clone size: NA
CDR3 DNA: TGTGCCAGCAGTTACCTCAATGACGTCCGCTATGGCTACACCTTC
CDR3 protein: CASSYLNDVRYGYTF

J gene: TRBJ1-1
V gene: TRBV2
D gene: NA
clone size: NA
CDR3 DNA: TGTGCCAGCAGTGAAGGCAGGGCTAACACTGAAGCTTTCTTT
CDR3 protein: CASSEGRANTEAFF

J gene: TRBJ2-3
V gene: TRBV27
D gene: NA
clone size: NA
CDR3 DNA: TGTGCCAGCGCGGGACAGCTCACAGATACGCAGTATTTT
CDR3 protein: CASAGQLTDTQYF

J gene: TRBJ1-4
V gene: TRBV4-1
D gene: NA
clone size: NA
CDR3 DNA: TGCGCCAGCAGCCAGAGAGAACAGGGTATCGAAAAACTGTTTTTT
CDR3 protein: CASSQREQGIEKLFF